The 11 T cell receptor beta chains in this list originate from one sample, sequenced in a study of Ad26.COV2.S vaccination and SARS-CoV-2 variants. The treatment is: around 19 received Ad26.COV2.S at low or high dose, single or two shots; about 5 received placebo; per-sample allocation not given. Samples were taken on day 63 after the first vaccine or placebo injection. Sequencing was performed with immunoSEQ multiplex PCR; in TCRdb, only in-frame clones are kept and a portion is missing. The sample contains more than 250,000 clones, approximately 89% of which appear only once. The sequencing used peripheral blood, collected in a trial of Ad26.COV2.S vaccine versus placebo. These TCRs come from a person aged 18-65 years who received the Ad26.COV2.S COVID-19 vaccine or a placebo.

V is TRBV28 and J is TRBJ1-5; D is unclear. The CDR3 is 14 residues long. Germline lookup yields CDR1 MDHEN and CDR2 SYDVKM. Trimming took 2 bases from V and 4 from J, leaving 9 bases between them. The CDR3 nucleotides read TGTGCCAGCAGTTTAGTCCAACTTAATCAGCCCCAGCATTTT. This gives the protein CASSLVQLNQPQHF.

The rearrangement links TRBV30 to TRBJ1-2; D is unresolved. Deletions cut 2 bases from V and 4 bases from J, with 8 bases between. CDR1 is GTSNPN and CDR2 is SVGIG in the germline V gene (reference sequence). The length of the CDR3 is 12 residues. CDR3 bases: TGTGCCTGGAGTATCAGTCCCTATGGCTACACCTTC. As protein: CAWSISPYGYTF.

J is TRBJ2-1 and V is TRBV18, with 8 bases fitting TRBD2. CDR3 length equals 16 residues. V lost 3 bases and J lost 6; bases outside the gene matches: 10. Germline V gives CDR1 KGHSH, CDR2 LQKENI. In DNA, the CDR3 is TGTGCCAGCTCACCCACCGGCGGGGGGCAATCCAATGAGCAGTTCTTC. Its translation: CASSPTGGGQSNEQFF.

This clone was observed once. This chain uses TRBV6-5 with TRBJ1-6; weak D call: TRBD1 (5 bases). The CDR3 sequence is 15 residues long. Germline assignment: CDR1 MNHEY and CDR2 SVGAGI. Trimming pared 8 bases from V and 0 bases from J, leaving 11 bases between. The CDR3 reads CASGTASSYNSPLHF. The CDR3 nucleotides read TGTGCCAGCGGGACGGCGAGCTCCTATAATTCACCCCTCCACTTT.

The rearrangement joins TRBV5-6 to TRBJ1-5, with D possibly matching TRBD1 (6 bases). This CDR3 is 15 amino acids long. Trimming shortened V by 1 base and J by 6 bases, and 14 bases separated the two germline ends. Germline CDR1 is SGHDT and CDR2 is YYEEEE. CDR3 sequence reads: CASSLLGHLGQPQHF. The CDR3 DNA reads TGTGCCAGCAGCTTGTTGGGACATTTGGGTCAGCCCCAGCATTTT.

The CDR3 spells CASSLLAGGPELEQFF. In DNA, the CDR3 is TGCGCCAGCAGCTTACTAGCGGGAGGGCCTGAGCTTGAGCAGTTCTTC. V and J are TRBV5-1 and TRBJ2-1, with 13 bases matching TRBD2. V lost 2 bases to trimming and J lost 9 bases; unmatched junction nucleotides: 8. The V gene's germline CDR1 is SGHRS and CDR2 YFSETQ. The CDR3 spans 16 residues.

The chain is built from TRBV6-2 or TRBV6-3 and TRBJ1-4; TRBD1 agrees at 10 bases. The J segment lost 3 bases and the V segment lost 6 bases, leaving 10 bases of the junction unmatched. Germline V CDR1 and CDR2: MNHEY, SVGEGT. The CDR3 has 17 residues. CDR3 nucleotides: TGTGCCAGCAGCCCTGGACAGGGGGGCCTCTCTAATGAAAAACTGTTTTTT. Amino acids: CASSPGQGGLSNEKLFF.

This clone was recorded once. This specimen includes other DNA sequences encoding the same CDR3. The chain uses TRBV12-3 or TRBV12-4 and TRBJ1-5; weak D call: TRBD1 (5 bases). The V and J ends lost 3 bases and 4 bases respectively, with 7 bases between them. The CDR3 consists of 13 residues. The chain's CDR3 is CASSFRGNQPQHF. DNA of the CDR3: TGTGCCAGCAGTTTTAGGGGTAATCAGCCCCAGCATTTT.

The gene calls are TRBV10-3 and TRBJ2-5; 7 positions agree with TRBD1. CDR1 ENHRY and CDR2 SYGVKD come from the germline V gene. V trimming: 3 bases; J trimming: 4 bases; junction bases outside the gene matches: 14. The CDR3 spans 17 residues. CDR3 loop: CAISDRNRGRLGETQYF. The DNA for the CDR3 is TGTGCCATCAGTGACCGCAACAGGGGAAGATTGGGAGAGACCCAGTACTTC.

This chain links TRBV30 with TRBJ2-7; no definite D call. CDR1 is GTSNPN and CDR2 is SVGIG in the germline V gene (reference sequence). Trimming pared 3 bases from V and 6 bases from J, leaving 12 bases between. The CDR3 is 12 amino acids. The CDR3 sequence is CAWRANPPEQYF. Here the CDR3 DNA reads TGTGCCTGGAGGGCGAACCCTCCCGAGCAGTACTTC.

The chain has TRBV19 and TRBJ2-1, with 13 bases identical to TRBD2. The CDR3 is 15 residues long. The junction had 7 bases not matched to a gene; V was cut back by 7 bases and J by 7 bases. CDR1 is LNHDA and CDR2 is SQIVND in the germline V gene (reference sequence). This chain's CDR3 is CASTRTSGRNNEQFF. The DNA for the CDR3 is TGTGCCAGTACCCGGACTAGCGGGAGAAATAATGAGCAGTTCTTC.